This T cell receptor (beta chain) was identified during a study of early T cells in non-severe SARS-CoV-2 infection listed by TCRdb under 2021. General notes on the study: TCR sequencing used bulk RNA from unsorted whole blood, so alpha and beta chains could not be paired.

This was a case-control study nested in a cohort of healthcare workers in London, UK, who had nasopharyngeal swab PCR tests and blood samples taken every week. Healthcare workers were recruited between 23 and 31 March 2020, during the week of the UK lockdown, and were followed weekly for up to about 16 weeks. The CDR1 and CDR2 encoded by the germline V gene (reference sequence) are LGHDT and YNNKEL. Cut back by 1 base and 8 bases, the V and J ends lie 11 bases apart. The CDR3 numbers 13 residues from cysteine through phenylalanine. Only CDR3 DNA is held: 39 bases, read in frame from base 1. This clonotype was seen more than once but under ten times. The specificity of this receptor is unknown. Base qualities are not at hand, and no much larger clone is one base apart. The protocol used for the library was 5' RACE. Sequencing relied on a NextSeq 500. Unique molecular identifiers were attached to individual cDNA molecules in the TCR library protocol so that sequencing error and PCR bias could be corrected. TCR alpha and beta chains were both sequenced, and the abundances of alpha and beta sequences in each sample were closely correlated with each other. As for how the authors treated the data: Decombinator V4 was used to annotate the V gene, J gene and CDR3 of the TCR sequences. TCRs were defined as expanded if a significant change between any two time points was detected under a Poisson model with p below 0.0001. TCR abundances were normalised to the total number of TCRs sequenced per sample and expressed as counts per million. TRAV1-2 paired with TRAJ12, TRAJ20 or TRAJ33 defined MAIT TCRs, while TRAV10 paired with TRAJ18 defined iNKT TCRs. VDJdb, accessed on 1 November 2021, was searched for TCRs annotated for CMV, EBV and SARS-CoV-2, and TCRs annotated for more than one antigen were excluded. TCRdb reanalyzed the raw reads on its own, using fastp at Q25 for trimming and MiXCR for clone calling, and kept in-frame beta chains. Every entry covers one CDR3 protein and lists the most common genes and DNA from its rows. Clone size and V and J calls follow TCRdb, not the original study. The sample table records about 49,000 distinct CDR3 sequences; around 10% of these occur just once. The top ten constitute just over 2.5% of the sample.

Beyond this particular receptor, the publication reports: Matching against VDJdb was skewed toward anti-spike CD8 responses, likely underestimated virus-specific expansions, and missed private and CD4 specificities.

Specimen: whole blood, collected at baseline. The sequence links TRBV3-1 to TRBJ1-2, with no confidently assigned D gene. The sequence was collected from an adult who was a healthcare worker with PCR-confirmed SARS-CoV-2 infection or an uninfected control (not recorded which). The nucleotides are TGTGCCAGCAGCCAAGGCACCAACGGGGGCTACACCTTC. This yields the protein CASSQGTNGGYTF. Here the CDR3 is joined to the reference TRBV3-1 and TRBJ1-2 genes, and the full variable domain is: DTAVSQTPKYLVTQMGNDKSIKCEQNLGHDTMYWYKQDSKKFLKIMFSYNNKELIINETVPNRFSPKSPDKAHLNLHINSLELGDSAVYFCASSQGTNGGYTFGSGTRLTVV.